This TCR beta chain was identified in a study of OX40 agonist ivuxolimab in advanced cancers. At the level of the whole study: The costimulatory receptor OX40 (CD134) was targeted by ivuxolimab, a fully human IgG2 agonistic monoclonal antibody. Intravenous ivuxolimab was administered to patients every 2 weeks at six dose levels: 0.01, 0.1, 0.3, 1.5, 3 and 10 mg/kg. Of the roughly 51 patients in dose escalation, 19 had hepatocellular carcinoma, around 15 had melanoma, 9 had renal cell carcinoma and 9 had head and neck cancer. The dose-escalation cohort was roughly 87% male with a mean age of about 54 years, ranging from about 23 to 85. Prior anti-PD-1, anti-PD-L1 or anti-CTLA-4 therapy was permitted, and about two fifths of dose-escalation patients had received checkpoint inhibitors. Three dose-escalation patients achieved partial responses, one with hepatocellular carcinoma and two with cutaneous melanoma. The purpose of peripheral TCRbeta sequencing was to test whether ivuxolimab changed TCR sequence diversity and led to clonal T-cell expansion. The paper describes the monotherapy dose-escalation part (N of about 55 patients) of the phase I trial of ivuxolimab. What the research found in general, with its limitations: Partial responders in the 0.1-3.0 mg/kg groups had among the lowest normalized peripheral clonal expansion, especially among CD8+ T cells. Antigen specificity was not determined for the clonally expanded peripheral T cells. Low levels of normalized T-cell clonal expansion were also seen in some patients who did not respond. At doses from 0.1 to 3.0 mg/kg, clonal expansion was seen in both CD4+ and CD8+ blood T cells between baseline and week 6. On average, CD8+ T cells showed more expanded clones than CD4+ T cells after ivuxolimab.

On this clone: The specificity of this receptor is unknown. The input lacks base qualities; no much larger clone sits a single base away.

To sequence the TCRbeta CDR3 region, genomic DNA was isolated from the sorted cells. The immunoSEQ Assay was used for sequencing of TCRbeta CDR3 regions. What TCRdb holds here is the immuneACCESS table cut down to in-frame rearrangements. Part of the clones is not present; checked against another copy, under half of the missing clones reflect an unresolved V gene, and the others are unexplained. The table for this sample lists some 41,000 clones; nearly 90% of them were counted only once. 13% of the sample lies in the top ten. A distance of 9 bases separates the germline ends of V and J, which lose 3 bases and 9 bases respectively. The CDR3 starts with the cysteine, ends with the phenylalanine, and has 12 residues. Of all the DNA, just the CDR3 is kept, 36 bases in frame from base 1. CDR1 and CDR2 are drawn from the germline V gene (reference sequence): LNHDA, SQIVND. The trial excluded patients who had a history of autoimmune disease or were on systemic immunosuppression. Peripheral blood for TCR sequencing was collected from all dose cohorts at baseline, on cycle 4 day 1, and on cycle 7 day 1. The samples were drawn from a first-in-human, open-label, multicenter phase I dose-escalation trial of ivuxolimab. The trial enrolled adults with locally advanced or metastatic head and neck squamous cell, hepatocellular, melanoma or renal cell carcinoma. Before TCR sequencing, CD4+ T cells and CD8+ T cells were sorted from peripheral blood as separate populations.

The receptor was derived from an adult with an advanced solid tumor such as melanoma, head and neck, liver or kidney cancer. The chain uses TRBV19 and TRBJ2-1; the D gene cannot be resolved reliably. Sequenced here: CD4+ or CD8+ T cells sorted from blood, sampled in a trial of the OX40 agonist ivuxolimab. The DNA is as follows: TGTGCCAGTAGTATCCTACTTGGTGAGCAGTTCTTC. It codes for CASSILLGEQFF.